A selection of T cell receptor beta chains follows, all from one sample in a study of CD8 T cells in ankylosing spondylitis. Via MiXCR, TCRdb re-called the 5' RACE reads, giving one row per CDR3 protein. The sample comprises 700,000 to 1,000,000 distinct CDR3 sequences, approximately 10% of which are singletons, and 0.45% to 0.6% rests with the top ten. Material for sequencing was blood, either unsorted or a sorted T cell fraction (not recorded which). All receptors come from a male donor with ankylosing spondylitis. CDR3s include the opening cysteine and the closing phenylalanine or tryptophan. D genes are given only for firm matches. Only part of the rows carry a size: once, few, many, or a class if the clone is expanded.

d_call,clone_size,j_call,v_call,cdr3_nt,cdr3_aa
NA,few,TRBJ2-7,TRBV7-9,TGTGCCAGCAGCTTAGGGAGAGCAGGAGGGGAGCAGTACTTC,CASSLGRAGGEQYF
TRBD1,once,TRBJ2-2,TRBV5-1,TGCGCCAGCAGCCAGACAGGGGGCGGACGGGCCGGGGAGCTGTTTTTT,CASSQTGGGRAGELFF
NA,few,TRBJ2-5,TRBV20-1,TGCAGTGCTGAGGACGCCGGGACAAAAGAGACCCAGTACTTC,CSAEDAGTKETQYF
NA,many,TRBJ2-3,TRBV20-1,TGCAGTGCCCGATCTAGCACAGATACGCAGTATTTT,CSARSSTDTQYF
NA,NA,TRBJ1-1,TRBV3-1,TGTGCCAGCAGCCAAGTTCGTAGGGGGTCGGCTTTCTTT,CASSQVRRGSAFF
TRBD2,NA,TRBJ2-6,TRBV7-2,TGTGCCAGCAGCTTAGTCGGGGGGTCCAACGTCCTGACTTTC,CASSLVGGSNVLTF
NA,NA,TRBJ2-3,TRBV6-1,TGTGCCAGCAGTGAGAGCGGGACATTGGCAGATACGCAGTATTTT,CASSESGTLADTQYF
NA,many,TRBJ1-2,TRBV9,TGTGCCAGCAGCTCGAATCAGGGGTTAGGTGGCTACACCTTC,CASSSNQGLGGYTF
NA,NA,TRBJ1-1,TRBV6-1,TGTGCCAGCAGTCGGGCCCACAGCTTCACTGAAGCTTTCTTT,CASSRAHSFTEAFF
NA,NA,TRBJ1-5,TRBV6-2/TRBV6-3,TGTGCCAGCAGACGCCCCCCGGGGAGCAATCAGCCCCAGCATTTT,CASRRPPGSNQPQHF
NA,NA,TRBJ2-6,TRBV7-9,TGTGCCAGCAGCTTATCAGCGGCTGGGGCCAACGTCCTGACTTTC,CASSLSAAGANVLTF
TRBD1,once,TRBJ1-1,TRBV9,TGTGCCAGCAGCGTAGGAGGGGGACAGCTAGTCAACACTGAAGCTTTCTTT,CASSVGGGQLVNTEAFF
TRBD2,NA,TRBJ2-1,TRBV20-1,TGCAGTGCTAATTCAGGGACTAGCGGATCCAATGAGCAGTTCTTC,CSANSGTSGSNEQFF
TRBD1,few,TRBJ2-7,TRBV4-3,TGCGCCAGCAGCCAAGCGGGACAGGGCTCCTACGAGCAGTACTTC,CASSQAGQGSYEQYF
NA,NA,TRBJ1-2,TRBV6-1,TGTGCCAGCAGTAATCGGAGACGATATGGCTACACCTTC,CASSNRRRYGYTF
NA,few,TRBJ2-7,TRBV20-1,TGCAGTGCTGACGGGATTTCCTACGAGCAGTACTTC,CSADGISYEQYF
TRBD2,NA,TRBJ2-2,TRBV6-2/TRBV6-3,TGTGCCAGCCGGGCAGCGGGAGGATCCGGGGAGCTGTTTTTT,CASRAAGGSGELFF
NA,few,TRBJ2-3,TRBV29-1,TGCAGCGTTGAAGGAGCAGATACGCAGTATTTT,CSVEGADTQYF
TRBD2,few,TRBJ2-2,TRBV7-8,TGTGCCAGCAGCTTTTTCGGGAGGAGTTTGAACACCGGGGAGCTGTTTTTT,CASSFFGRSLNTGELFF
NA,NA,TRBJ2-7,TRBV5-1,TGCGCCAGCAGCTTGGTGGCAGGGGACGAGCAGTACTTC,CASSLVAGDEQYF
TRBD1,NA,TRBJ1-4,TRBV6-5,TGTGCCAGCAGTTACAGAATTCGACAGGGAACTAATGAAAAACTGTTTTTT,CASSYRIRQGTNEKLFF
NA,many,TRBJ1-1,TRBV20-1,TGCAGTGCTGAGCGGCAGGGAACTGAAGCTTTCTTT,CSAERQGTEAFF
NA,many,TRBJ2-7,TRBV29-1,TGCAGCGTTGGAGACAGGATTACCTACGAGCAGTACTTC,CSVGDRITYEQYF
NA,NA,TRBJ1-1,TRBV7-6,TGTGCCAGCAGCTTAGCGCCGGGAATGAACACTGAAGCTTTCTTT,CASSLAPGMNTEAFF
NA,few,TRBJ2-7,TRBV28,TGTGCCAGCAGTGGAGATTCCCACCTCGAGCAGTACTTC,CASSGDSHLEQYF
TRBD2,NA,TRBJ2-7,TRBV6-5,TGTGCCAGCAGTTTATCACCAGGACTAGCGGCCTACGAGCAGTACTTC,CASSLSPGLAAYEQYF
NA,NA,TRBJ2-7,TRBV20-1,TGCAGTGCTAGAGTTTCGGACTTTCTGGGCGAGCAGTACTTC,CSARVSDFLGEQYF
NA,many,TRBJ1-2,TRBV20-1,TGCAGTGCTACCCTAGCGGGTGGCTACACCTTC,CSATLAGGYTF